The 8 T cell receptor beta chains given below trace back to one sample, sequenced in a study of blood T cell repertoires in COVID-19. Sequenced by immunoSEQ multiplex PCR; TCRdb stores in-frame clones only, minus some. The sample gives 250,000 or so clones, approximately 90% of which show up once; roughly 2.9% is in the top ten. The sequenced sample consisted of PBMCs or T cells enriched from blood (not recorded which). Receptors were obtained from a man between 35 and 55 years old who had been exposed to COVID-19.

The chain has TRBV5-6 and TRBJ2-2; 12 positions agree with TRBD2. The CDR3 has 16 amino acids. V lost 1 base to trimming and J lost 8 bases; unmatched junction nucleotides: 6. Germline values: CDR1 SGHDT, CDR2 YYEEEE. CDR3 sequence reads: CASSLWLAGGTGELFF. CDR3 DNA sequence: TGTGCCAGCAGCTTGTGGCTAGCGGGAGGGACTGGGGAGCTGTTTTTT.

CDR3 sequence reads: CASSQPLDRGGTYEQYF. The CDR3 DNA sequence: TGCGCCAGCAGCCAACCCCTGGACAGGGGTGGTACCTACGAGCAGTACTTC. This chain joins TRBV4-1 and TRBJ2-7, with TRBD1 matching 9 bases. The ends lost 2 bases at V and 2 bases at J; junction bases unmatched: 10. CDR1 MGHRA and CDR2 YSYEKL come from the germline V gene. CDR3 length equals 17 residues.

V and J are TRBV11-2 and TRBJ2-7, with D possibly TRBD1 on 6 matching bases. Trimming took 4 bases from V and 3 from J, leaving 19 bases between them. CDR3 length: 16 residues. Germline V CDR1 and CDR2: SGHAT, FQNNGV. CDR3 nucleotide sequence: TGTGCCAGCAGCTCGACCGGGGCAGGGGCCGGCTACGAGCAGTACTTC. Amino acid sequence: CASSSTGAGAGYEQYF.

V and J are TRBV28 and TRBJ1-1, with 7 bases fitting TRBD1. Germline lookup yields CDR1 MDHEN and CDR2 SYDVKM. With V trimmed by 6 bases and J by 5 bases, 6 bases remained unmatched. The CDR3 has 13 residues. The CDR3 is CASRRQGRTEAFF. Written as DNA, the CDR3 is TGTGCCAGCAGACGACAGGGACGGACTGAAGCTTTCTTT.

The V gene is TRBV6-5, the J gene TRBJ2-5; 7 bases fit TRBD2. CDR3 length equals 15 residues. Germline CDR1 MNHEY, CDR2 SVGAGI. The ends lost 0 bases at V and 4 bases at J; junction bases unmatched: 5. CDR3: CASSYSMVAGETQYF. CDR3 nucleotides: TGTGCCAGCAGTTACTCGATGGTAGCGGGAGAGACCCAGTACTTC.

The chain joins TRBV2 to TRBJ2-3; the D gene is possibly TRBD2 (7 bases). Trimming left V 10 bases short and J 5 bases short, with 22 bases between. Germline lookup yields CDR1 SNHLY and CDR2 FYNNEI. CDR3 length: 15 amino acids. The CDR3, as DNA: TGTGCCACCAAGTTTAGGGGGGGGGCTAAAGATACGCAGTATTTT. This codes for CATKFRGGAKDTQYF.

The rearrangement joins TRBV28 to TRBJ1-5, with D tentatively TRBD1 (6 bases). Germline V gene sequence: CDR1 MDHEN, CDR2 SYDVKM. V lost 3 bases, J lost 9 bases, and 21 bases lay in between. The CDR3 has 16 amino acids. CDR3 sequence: CASSFPGTHPNGPQHF. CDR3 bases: TGTGCCAGCAGTTTCCCCGGGACACATCCTAATGGGCCCCAGCATTTT. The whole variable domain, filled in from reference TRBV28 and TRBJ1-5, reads DVKVTQSSRYLVKRTGEKVFLECVQDMDHENMFWYRQDPGLGLRLIYFSYDVKMKEKGDIPEGYSVSREKKERFSLILESASTNQTSMYLCASSFPGTHPNGPQHFGDGTRLSIL.

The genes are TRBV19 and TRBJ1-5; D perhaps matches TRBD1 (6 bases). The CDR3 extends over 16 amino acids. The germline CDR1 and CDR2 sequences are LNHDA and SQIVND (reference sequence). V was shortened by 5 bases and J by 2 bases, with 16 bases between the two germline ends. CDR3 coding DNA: TGTGCCAGTAGTGGGGAAAGAGGGGGTCGCAATCAGCCCCAGCATTTT. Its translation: CASSGERGGRNQPQHF.